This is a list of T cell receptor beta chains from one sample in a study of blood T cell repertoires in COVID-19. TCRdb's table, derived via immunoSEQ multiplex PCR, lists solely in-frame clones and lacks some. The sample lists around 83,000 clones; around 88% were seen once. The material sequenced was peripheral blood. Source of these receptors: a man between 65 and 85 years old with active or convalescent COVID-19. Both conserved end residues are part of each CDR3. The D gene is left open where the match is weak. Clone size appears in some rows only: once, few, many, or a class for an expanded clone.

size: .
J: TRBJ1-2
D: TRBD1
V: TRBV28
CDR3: CASNQPGQGAVGYTF
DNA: TGTGCCAGCAACCAACCGGGACAGGGGGCGGTTGGCTACACCTTC

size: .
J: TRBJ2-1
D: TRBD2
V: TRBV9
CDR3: CASSATSGDYNEQFF
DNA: TGTGCCAGCAGCGCCACTAGCGGAGACTACAATGAGCAGTTCTTC

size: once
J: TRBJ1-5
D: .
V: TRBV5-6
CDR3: CASSLSRGNQPQHF
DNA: TGTGCCAGCAGCTTAAGCCGGGGTAATCAGCCCCAGCATTTT

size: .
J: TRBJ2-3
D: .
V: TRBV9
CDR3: CASSPRRGSTDTQYF
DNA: TGTGCCAGCAGCCCCCGTAGGGGGAGCACAGATACGCAGTATTTT

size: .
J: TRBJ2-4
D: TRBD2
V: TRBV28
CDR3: CASSRGGTISSNIQYF
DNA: TGTGCCAGCAGTCGGGGGGGGACCATCTCTTCAAACATTCAGTACTTC

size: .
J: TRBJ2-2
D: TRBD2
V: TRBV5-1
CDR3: CASSYSSGPGELFF
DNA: TGCGCCAGCAGCTATTCTAGCGGGCCCGGGGAGCTGTTTTTT

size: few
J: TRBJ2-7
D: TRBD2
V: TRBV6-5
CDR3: CASRGTSGIYEQYF
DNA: TGTGCCAGCAGGGGGACTAGCGGAATCTACGAGCAGTACTTC

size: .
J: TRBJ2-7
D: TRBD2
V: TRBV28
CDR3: CASTGGGGIPGHKSYEQYF
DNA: TGTGCCAGCACCGGGGGCGGGGGGATACCGGGACACAAGTCCTACGAGCAGTACTTC

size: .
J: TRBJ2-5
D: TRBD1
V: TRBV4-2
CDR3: CASSQGQGSETQYF
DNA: TGTGCCAGCAGCCAGGGACAGGGTAGCGAGACCCAGTACTTC

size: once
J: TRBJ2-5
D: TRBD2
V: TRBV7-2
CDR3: CASSLMGVQAGGEETQYF
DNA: TGTGCCAGCAGCTTAATGGGTGTTCAAGCGGGAGGGGAAGAGACCCAGTACTTC

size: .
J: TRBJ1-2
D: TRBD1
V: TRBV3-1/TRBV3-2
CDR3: CASSRIGTDSYYGYTF
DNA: TGTGCCAGCAGCCGAATTGGGACAGATTCGTACTATGGCTACACCTTC

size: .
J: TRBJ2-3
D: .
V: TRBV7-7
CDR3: CASSAGTPGTDTQYF
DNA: TGTGCTAGCAGCGCCGGGACTCCCGGCACAGATACGCAGTATTTT

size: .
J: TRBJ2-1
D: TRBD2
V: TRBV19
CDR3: CASSISGLGTYNEQFF
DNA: TGTGCCAGTAGTATAAGTGGACTAGGCACCTACAATGAGCAGTTCTTC

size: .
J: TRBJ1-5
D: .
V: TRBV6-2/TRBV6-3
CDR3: CASSRTGTPQHF
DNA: TGTGCCAGCAGTCGGACGGGAACGCCCCAGCATTTT

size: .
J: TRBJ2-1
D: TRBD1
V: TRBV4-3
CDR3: CASSQGTSGTAYNEQFF
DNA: TGCGCCAGCAGCCAAGGAACCTCCGGGACAGCCTACAATGAGCAGTTCTTC

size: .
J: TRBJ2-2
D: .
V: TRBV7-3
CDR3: CASSPTVPGELFF
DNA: TGTGCCAGCAGCCCGACAGTCCCCGGGGAGCTGTTTTTT

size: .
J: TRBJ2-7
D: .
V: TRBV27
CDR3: CASSLWSAVSSYEQYF
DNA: TGTGCCAGCAGTTTATGGTCCGCGGTCTCCTCCTACGAGCAGTACTTC

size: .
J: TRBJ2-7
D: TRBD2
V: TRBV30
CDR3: CAGGGLAGEALYEQYF
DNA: TGTGCCGGCGGCGGACTAGCGGGAGAAGCCCTCTACGAGCAGTACTTC

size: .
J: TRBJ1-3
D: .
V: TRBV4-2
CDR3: CASSQDQQGGNTIYF
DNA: TGTGCCAGCAGCCAAGATCAACAGGGTGGAAACACCATATATTTT

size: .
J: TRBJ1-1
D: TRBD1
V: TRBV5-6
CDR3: CASSLAAGGTEAFF
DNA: TGTGCCAGCAGCTTGGCGGCAGGGGGTACTGAAGCTTTCTTT

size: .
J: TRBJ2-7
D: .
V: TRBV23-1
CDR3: CASSQSYRAAYEQYF
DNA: TGCGCCAGCAGTCAATCGTACAGGGCAGCCTACGAGCAGTACTTC

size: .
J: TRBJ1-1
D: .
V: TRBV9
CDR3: CASSPQLGGALNTEAFF
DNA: TGTGCCAGCAGCCCACAGCTCGGAGGGGCGTTGAACACTGAAGCTTTCTTT

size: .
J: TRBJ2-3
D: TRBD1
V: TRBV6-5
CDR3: CASSYSKSEGGAQYF
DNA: TGTGCCAGCAGTTACTCGAAGAGCGAAGGGGGCGCGCAGTATTTT

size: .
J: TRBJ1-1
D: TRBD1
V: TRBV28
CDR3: CASSLQGDGAFF
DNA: TGTGCCAGCAGCCTACAGGGGGACGGAGCTTTCTTT

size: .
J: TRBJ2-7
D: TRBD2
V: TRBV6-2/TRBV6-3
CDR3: CASSYRSALRSSGRIRYEQYF
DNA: TGTGCCAGCAGTTACCGATCGGCTCTTCGTAGTAGCGGGAGGATCAGATACGAGCAGTACTTC

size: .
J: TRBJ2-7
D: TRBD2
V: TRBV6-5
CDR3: CASTLAGLSSYEQYF
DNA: TGTGCCAGCACCCTAGCGGGCCTTAGCTCCTACGAGCAGTACTTC

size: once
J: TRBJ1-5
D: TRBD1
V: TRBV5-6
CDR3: CASSSLGTGPLITGKPQHF
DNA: TGTGCCAGCAGCTCGTTGGGGACAGGGCCTTTGATAACGGGAAAGCCCCAGCATTTT

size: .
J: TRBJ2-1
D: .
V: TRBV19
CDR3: CASTGSYNEQFF
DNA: TGTGCCAGTACAGGGTCCTACAATGAGCAGTTCTTC

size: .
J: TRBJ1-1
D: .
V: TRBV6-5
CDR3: CASRDFDIYTEAFF
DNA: TGTGCCAGCAGGGATTTTGACATATACACTGAAGCTTTCTTT

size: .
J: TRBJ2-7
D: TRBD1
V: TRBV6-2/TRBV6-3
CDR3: CASSYTYTRTGYPYEQYF
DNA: TGTGCCAGCAGTTACACTTACACTCGGACAGGGTACCCCTACGAGCAGTACTTC

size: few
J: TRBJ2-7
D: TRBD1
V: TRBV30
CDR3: CAWSPGGDYYEQYF
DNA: TGTGCCTGGAGCCCAGGGGGCGACTACTACGAGCAGTACTTC

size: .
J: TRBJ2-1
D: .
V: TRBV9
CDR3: CASSTSGTPGYNEQFF
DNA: TGTGCCAGCAGCACATCCGGGACACCCGGATACAATGAGCAGTTCTTC

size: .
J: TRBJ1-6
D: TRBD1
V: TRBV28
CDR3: CATSEVTGAEPYNSPLHF
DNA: TGTGCCACCAGCGAGGTAACAGGGGCCGAACCGTATAATTCACCCCTCCACTTT

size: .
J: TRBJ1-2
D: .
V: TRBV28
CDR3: CASNGGAPGYTF
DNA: TGTGCCAGCAATGGGGGGGCCCCTGGCTACACCTTC

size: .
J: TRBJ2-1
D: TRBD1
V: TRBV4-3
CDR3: CASSPGQGALDEQFF
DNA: TGCGCCAGCAGCCCTGGACAGGGGGCATTGGATGAGCAGTTCTTC

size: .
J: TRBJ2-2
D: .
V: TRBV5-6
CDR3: CASSKSTWELFF
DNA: TGTGCCAGCAGCAAGTCTACCTGGGAGCTGTTTTTT

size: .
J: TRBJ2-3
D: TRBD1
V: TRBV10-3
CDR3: CATKGGQGRTDTQYF
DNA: TGTGCCACTAAAGGCGGACAGGGGCGCACAGATACGCAGTATTTT

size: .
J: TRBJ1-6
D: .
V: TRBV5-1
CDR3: CASSLNSFGVSPLHF
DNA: TGCGCCAGCAGCTTGAACAGCTTCGGGGTTTCACCCCTCCACTTT

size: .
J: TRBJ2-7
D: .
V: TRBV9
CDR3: CASSVPGSDEQYF
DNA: TGTGCCAGCAGCGTACCAGGCTCTGACGAGCAGTACTTC

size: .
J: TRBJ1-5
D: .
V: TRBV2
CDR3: CASRGGGQPQHF
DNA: TGTGCCAGCAGGGGCGGGGGACAGCCCCAGCATTTT

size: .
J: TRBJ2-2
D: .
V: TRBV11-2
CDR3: CASSLLGSTGELFF
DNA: TGTGCCAGCAGCTTATTGGGCAGCACCGGGGAGCTGTTTTTT

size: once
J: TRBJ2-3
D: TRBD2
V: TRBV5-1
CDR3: CASSIGLAGGPGDTQYF
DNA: TGCGCCAGCAGCATTGGACTAGCGGGAGGGCCGGGAGATACGCAGTATTTT

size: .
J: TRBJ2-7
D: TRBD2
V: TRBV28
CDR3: CASSSGTSGYSYEQYF
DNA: TGTGCCAGCTCCTCCGGGACTAGCGGTTACTCCTACGAGCAGTACTTC

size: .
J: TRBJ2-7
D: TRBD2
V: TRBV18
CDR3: CASSPPGTSGYEQYF
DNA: TGTGCCAGCTCACCACCCGGGACTAGCGGGTACGAGCAGTACTTC

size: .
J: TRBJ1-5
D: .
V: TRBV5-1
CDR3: CASSLQGEGNQPQHF
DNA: TGCGCCAGCAGCTTACAGGGTGAAGGCAATCAGCCCCAGCATTTT

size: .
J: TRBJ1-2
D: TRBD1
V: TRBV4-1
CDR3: CASSQENGGQGAWWSYTF
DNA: TGCGCCAGCAGCCAAGAAAACGGTGGACAGGGGGCTTGGTGGAGCTACACCTTC

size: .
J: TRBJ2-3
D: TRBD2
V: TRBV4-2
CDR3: CASSRGTSGYSTDTQYF
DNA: TGTGCCAGCAGCCGTGGGACTAGCGGGTATAGCACAGATACGCAGTATTTT

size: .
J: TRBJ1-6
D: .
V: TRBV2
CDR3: CASSALLRGRSPLHF
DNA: TGTGCCAGCAGCGCCCTATTGAGAGGAAGATCACCCCTCCACTTT

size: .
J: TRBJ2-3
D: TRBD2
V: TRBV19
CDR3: CASSITSGSTDTQYF
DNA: TGTGCCAGTAGTATTACTAGCGGAAGCACAGATACGCAGTATTTT

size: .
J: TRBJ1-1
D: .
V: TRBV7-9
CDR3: CASSLGTGSPEAFF
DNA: TGTGCCAGCAGCTTAGGAACAGGGAGCCCTGAAGCTTTCTTT

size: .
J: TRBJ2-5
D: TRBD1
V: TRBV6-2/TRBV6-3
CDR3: CASSRQGLFQETQYF
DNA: TGTGCCAGCAGCAGACAGGGATTGTTCCAAGAGACCCAGTACTTC